This T cell receptor (beta chain) was found in a study of blood T cells in healthy people across ages. Trimming shortened V by 4 bases and J by 1 base, and 11 bases separated the two germline ends. From germline, CDR1 is WSHSY and CDR2 SAAADI. This CDR3 has 16 residues. This clonotype was picked up many times. The second PCR ran roughly 6 to 11 cycles with a sample-barcoded 5' primer and J-beta primers. CDR3-containing paired-end reads numbering at least 2.5 million came from each sample. TCRdb re-analysed the 5' RACE reads in MiXCR, keeping a single row per CDR3 protein. Among some 1.4 million distinct CDR3 sequences listed, 40% to 50% were seen once.

The sequencing sample was made of blood. This chain uses TRBV10-2 with TRBJ2-6, with D maybe TRBD1 (5 bases). This TCR was recovered from a woman between 18 and 29 years old in good health. The CDR3 reads CASSVQGGSGANVLTF. The CDR3 DNA is TGCGCCAGCAGTGTCCAGGGCGGATCTGGGGCCAACGTCCTGACTTTC.